This is a list of T cell receptor beta chains from one sample in a study of cytomegalovirus exposure and HLA in healthy donors. Profiled with immunoSEQ multiplex PCR; TCRdb holds only in-frame clones, not every one. This sample has roughly 52,000 clones, with 45% to 70% found just once. Material for sequencing was PBMCs. The receptors originated from a human donor in good health. The CDR3 runs from the conserved cysteine through the conserved F or W. Each record gives: J gene, V gene, D gene, clone size, CDR3 protein, CDR3 DNA. The D gene is left open where the match is weak. Not all rows give a size; the values are once, few, many and, for expanded clones, a class.

j_gene: TRBJ1-2
v_gene: TRBV2
d_gene: -
abundance: -
CDR3aa: CASRATVGYGYTF
CDR3nt: TGTGCCAGCAGGGCAACAGTTGGCTATGGCTACACCTTC

j_gene: TRBJ2-5
v_gene: TRBV7-3
d_gene: -
abundance: few
CDR3aa: CASSLGVAAGEETQYF
CDR3nt: TGTGCCAGCAGCTTAGGGGTCGCGGCTGGGGAGGAGACCCAGTACTTC

j_gene: TRBJ1-4
v_gene: TRBV10-3
d_gene: -
abundance: -
CDR3aa: CAISESSTQGEKLFF
CDR3nt: TGTGCCATCAGTGAGTCGTCGACACAAGGTGAAAAACTGTTTTTT

j_gene: TRBJ1-5
v_gene: TRBV4-1
d_gene: TRBD1
abundance: few
CDR3aa: CASSQTGTASNQPQHF
CDR3nt: TGCGCCAGCAGCCAAACCGGGACAGCCAGCAATCAGCCCCAGCATTTT

j_gene: TRBJ2-3
v_gene: TRBV9
d_gene: -
abundance: -
CDR3aa: CASSVEVATDTQYF
CDR3nt: TGTGCCAGCAGCGTAGAGGTAGCCACAGATACGCAGTATTTT

j_gene: TRBJ2-5
v_gene: TRBV18
d_gene: -
abundance: -
CDR3aa: CASSPQGTQETQYF
CDR3nt: TGTGCCAGCTCACCGCAGGGAACCCAAGAGACCCAGTACTTC

j_gene: TRBJ2-7
v_gene: TRBV7-2
d_gene: TRBD2
abundance: -
CDR3aa: CASSLEAGGLYEQYF
CDR3nt: TGTGCCAGCAGCTTAGAGGCGGGGGGCCTATACGAGCAGTACTTC

j_gene: TRBJ2-1
v_gene: TRBV18
d_gene: TRBD1
abundance: -
CDR3aa: CASSHLDRALNGNEQFF
CDR3nt: TGTGCCAGCTCACACCTGGACAGGGCTCTAAACGGGAATGAGCAGTTCTTC

j_gene: TRBJ1-1
v_gene: TRBV18
d_gene: -
abundance: few
CDR3aa: CASSWTDMNTEAFF
CDR3nt: TGTGCCAGCTCATGGACAGACATGAACACTGAAGCTTTCTTT

j_gene: TRBJ2-7
v_gene: TRBV7-9
d_gene: TRBD1
abundance: -
CDR3aa: CASSSTYRGRYHEQYF
CDR3nt: TGTGCCAGCAGCTCAACATACAGGGGGCGATACCACGAGCAGTACTTC

j_gene: TRBJ2-1
v_gene: TRBV7-2
d_gene: -
abundance: -
CDR3aa: CASSLVYEHEQFF
CDR3nt: TGTGCCAGCAGCTTAGTTTACGAGCATGAGCAGTTCTTC

j_gene: TRBJ2-1
v_gene: TRBV9
d_gene: TRBD2
abundance: -
CDR3aa: CASSVFGGGAYEQFF
CDR3nt: TGTGCCAGCAGCGTATTCGGCGGGGGGGCATATGAGCAGTTCTTC

j_gene: TRBJ2-1
v_gene: TRBV7-9
d_gene: TRBD1
abundance: -
CDR3aa: CASSPSRDRGMGDEQFF
CDR3nt: TGTGCCAGCAGCCCTAGTAGGGACAGGGGAATGGGCGATGAGCAGTTCTTC

j_gene: TRBJ1-2
v_gene: TRBV27
d_gene: TRBD1
abundance: -
CDR3aa: CASSTRQGLTFVGYTF
CDR3nt: TGTGCCAGCAGTACGCGACAGGGTTTAACCTTCGTGGGCTACACCTTC

j_gene: TRBJ2-5
v_gene: TRBV19
d_gene: -
abundance: -
CDR3aa: CATRPGDGVKETQYF
CDR3nt: TGTGCCACCCGGCCGGGGGACGGGGTTAAAGAGACCCAGTACTTC

j_gene: TRBJ1-2
v_gene: TRBV6-1
d_gene: TRBD1
abundance: -
CDR3aa: CASSEGTGNYGYTF
CDR3nt: TGTGCCAGCAGTGAAGGGACAGGGAACTATGGCTACACCTTC

j_gene: TRBJ1-3
v_gene: TRBV7-8
d_gene: TRBD1
abundance: -
CDR3aa: CASSRDRGTGNTIYF
CDR3nt: TGTGCCAGCAGCCGGGACAGGGGAACAGGAAACACCATATATTTT

j_gene: TRBJ1-2
v_gene: TRBV5-5
d_gene: TRBD1
abundance: once
CDR3aa: CASSLISRGRNYGYTF
CDR3nt: TGTGCCAGCAGCTTGATCTCTAGGGGGCGCAACTATGGCTACACCTTC

j_gene: TRBJ2-4
v_gene: TRBV5-1
d_gene: -
abundance: -
CDR3aa: CASSLAEGMGAKNIQYF
CDR3nt: TGCGCCAGCAGCTTGGCGGAGGGGATGGGAGCCAAAAACATTCAGTACTTC

j_gene: TRBJ2-3
v_gene: TRBV11-1
d_gene: -
abundance: few
CDR3aa: CASSPQELSTDTQYF
CDR3nt: TGTGCCAGCAGTCCACAGGAACTTAGCACAGATACGCAGTATTTT

j_gene: TRBJ2-5
v_gene: TRBV7-5
d_gene: -
abundance: -
CDR3aa: CARSHGQTSWAQETQYF
CDR3nt: TGTGCCAGAAGCCACGGACAGACTAGCTGGGCCCAAGAGACCCAGTACTTC

j_gene: TRBJ1-4
v_gene: TRBV25-1
d_gene: -
abundance: -
CDR3aa: CASSAASGGNNEKLFF
CDR3nt: TGTGCCAGCAGTGCGGCCTCGGGGGGGAATAATGAAAAACTGTTTTTT

j_gene: TRBJ2-5
v_gene: TRBV7-2
d_gene: TRBD1
abundance: few
CDR3aa: CASSSTRQGWTETQYF
CDR3nt: TGTGCCAGCAGCTCGACGAGACAGGGGTGGACCGAGACCCAGTACTTC

j_gene: TRBJ2-3
v_gene: TRBV7-2
d_gene: -
abundance: few
CDR3aa: CASSPGQSTDTQYF
CDR3nt: TGTGCCAGCAGCCCTGGACAGAGCACAGATACGCAGTATTTT

j_gene: TRBJ1-6
v_gene: TRBV9
d_gene: -
abundance: -
CDR3aa: CASSVGGSSYNSPLHF
CDR3nt: TGTGCCAGCAGCGTGGGGGGGAGCTCCTATAATTCACCCCTCCACTTT

j_gene: TRBJ2-3
v_gene: TRBV15
d_gene: TRBD1
abundance: -
CDR3aa: CATSSQDRGRADTQYF
CDR3nt: TGTGCCACCAGCAGCCAAGACAGGGGGCGCGCAGATACGCAGTATTTT

j_gene: TRBJ2-7
v_gene: TRBV11-2
d_gene: TRBD2
abundance: -
CDR3aa: CASSLGGSGGSAVSEQYF
CDR3nt: TGTGCCAGCAGCTTGGGAGGTAGCGGGGGGTCAGCCGTGAGCGAGCAGTACTTC

j_gene: TRBJ2-2
v_gene: TRBV12-5
d_gene: TRBD1
abundance: -
CDR3aa: CASGLGLRTGGSTGELFF
CDR3nt: TGTGCTAGTGGTTTAGGACTACGGACAGGGGGTTCGACCGGGGAGCTGTTTTTT

j_gene: TRBJ1-1
v_gene: TRBV2
d_gene: TRBD1
abundance: -
CDR3aa: CASSSHRGMNTEAFF
CDR3nt: TGTGCCAGCAGTAGCCACAGGGGCATGAACACTGAAGCTTTCTTT

j_gene: TRBJ2-1
v_gene: TRBV7-9
d_gene: TRBD2
abundance: few
CDR3aa: CASSGRGGYNEQFF
CDR3nt: TGTGCCAGCAGCGGGCGGGGGGGATACAATGAGCAGTTCTTC

j_gene: TRBJ1-2
v_gene: TRBV29-1
d_gene: TRBD1
abundance: -
CDR3aa: CSVMDRGLDGYTF
CDR3nt: TGCAGCGTTATGGACAGGGGGCTCGATGGCTACACCTTC

j_gene: TRBJ1-4
v_gene: TRBV19
d_gene: -
abundance: -
CDR3aa: CASSRGRLNEKLFF
CDR3nt: TGTGCCAGTAGTAGGGGCAGGCTAAATGAAAAACTGTTTTTT

j_gene: TRBJ2-3
v_gene: TRBV7-9
d_gene: TRBD2
abundance: few
CDR3aa: CASSLRTSGGTDTQYF
CDR3nt: TGTGCCAGCAGCTTACGAACTAGCGGGGGAACAGATACGCAGTATTTT

j_gene: TRBJ1-2
v_gene: TRBV9
d_gene: -
abundance: -
CDR3aa: CASSSREGVAARNYGYTF
CDR3nt: TGTGCCAGCAGCTCGAGGGAGGGAGTCGCCGCCCGGAACTATGGCTACACCTTC

j_gene: TRBJ2-7
v_gene: TRBV29-1
d_gene: TRBD2
abundance: -
CDR3aa: CSVESRGGRRYEQYF
CDR3nt: TGCAGCGTTGAATCGCGGGGGGGCCGCAGATACGAGCAGTACTTC

j_gene: TRBJ2-7
v_gene: TRBV9
d_gene: -
abundance: -
CDR3aa: CASSVESGSSYEQYF
CDR3nt: TGTGCCAGCAGCGTAGAATCCGGTAGCTCCTACGAGCAGTACTTC

j_gene: TRBJ2-7
v_gene: TRBV11-2
d_gene: TRBD2
abundance: -
CDR3aa: CASSYGRRGWSYEQYF
CDR3nt: TGTGCCAGCAGTTATGGGCGGCGGGGGTGGTCCTACGAGCAGTACTTC

j_gene: TRBJ1-2
v_gene: TRBV5-1
d_gene: -
abundance: -
CDR3aa: CASSSSYTF
CDR3nt: TGCGCCAGCAGCTCAAGCTACACCTTC

j_gene: TRBJ2-4
v_gene: TRBV5-1
d_gene: TRBD1
abundance: -
CDR3aa: CASSLTGVAKNIQYF
CDR3nt: TGCGCCAGCAGTTTGACAGGGGTAGCCAAAAACATTCAGTACTTC

j_gene: TRBJ1-3
v_gene: TRBV6-6
d_gene: -
abundance: -
CDR3aa: CASSPQGNTIYF
CDR3nt: TGTGCCAGCAGTCCACAGGGAAACACCATATATTTT

j_gene: TRBJ2-7
v_gene: TRBV7-9
d_gene: TRBD1
abundance: -
CDR3aa: CASSLEKDRVTYEQYF
CDR3nt: TGTGCCAGCAGCTTAGAGAAGGACAGGGTGACCTACGAGCAGTACTTC

j_gene: TRBJ2-5
v_gene: TRBV7-9
d_gene: TRBD1
abundance: -
CDR3aa: CASSLGGGHGYAQYF
CDR3nt: TGTGCCAGCAGCTTAGGAGGGGGCCATGGGTATGCCCAGTACTTC

j_gene: TRBJ1-1
v_gene: TRBV7-2
d_gene: -
abundance: few
CDR3aa: CASTPGFRGENTEAFF
CDR3nt: TGTGCCAGCACCCCGGGGTTCAGGGGCGAGAACACTGAAGCTTTCTTT

j_gene: TRBJ2-3
v_gene: TRBV6-5
d_gene: -
abundance: -
CDR3aa: CASNRRGSPTDTQYF
CDR3nt: TGTGCCAGCAACCGAAGAGGTTCCCCCACAGATACGCAGTATTTT

j_gene: TRBJ1-2
v_gene: TRBV5-5
d_gene: TRBD1
abundance: -
CDR3aa: CASSFAQGDYGYTF
CDR3nt: TGTGCCAGCAGCTTCGCTCAGGGGGATTATGGCTACACCTTC

j_gene: TRBJ1-1
v_gene: TRBV6-5
d_gene: -
abundance: -
CDR3aa: CASSYEENTEAFF
CDR3nt: TGTGCCAGCAGTTACGAGGAGAACACTGAAGCTTTCTTT

j_gene: TRBJ2-3
v_gene: TRBV19
d_gene: -
abundance: -
CDR3aa: CASSIVAASTDTQYF
CDR3nt: TGTGCCAGTAGTATTGTAGCCGCTAGCACAGATACGCAGTATTTT

j_gene: TRBJ1-5
v_gene: TRBV19
d_gene: -
abundance: -
CDR3aa: CASSATDRKNQPQHF
CDR3nt: TGTGCCAGTAGTGCGACGGACAGAAAAAATCAGCCCCAGCATTTT

j_gene: TRBJ2-5
v_gene: TRBV6-5
d_gene: TRBD2
abundance: -
CDR3aa: CASRRRGVQETQYF
CDR3nt: TGTGCCAGCCGGAGGCGGGGGGTCCAAGAGACCCAGTACTTC

j_gene: TRBJ2-5
v_gene: TRBV10-3
d_gene: -
abundance: -
CDR3aa: CAIRKTRIQETQYF
CDR3nt: TGTGCCATCAGAAAAACTAGGATTCAGGAGACCCAGTACTTC

j_gene: TRBJ2-3
v_gene: TRBV7-2
d_gene: -
abundance: -
CDR3aa: CASSRWGVSTDTQYF
CDR3nt: TGTGCCAGCAGCCGGTGGGGGGTAAGCACAGATACGCAGTATTTT

j_gene: TRBJ1-4
v_gene: TRBV27
d_gene: -
abundance: -
CDR3aa: CASSFRPGATNEKLFF
CDR3nt: TGTGCCAGCAGTTTTAGACCGGGAGCAACTAATGAAAAACTGTTTTTT

j_gene: TRBJ1-5
v_gene: TRBV7-9
d_gene: TRBD1
abundance: -
CDR3aa: CASSQGDSGNQPQHF
CDR3nt: TGTGCCAGCAGCCAGGGGGACAGTGGGAATCAGCCCCAGCATTTT

j_gene: TRBJ2-3
v_gene: TRBV18
d_gene: TRBD1
abundance: -
CDR3aa: CASSSRQGTTDTQYF
CDR3nt: TGTGCCAGCTCATCGCGACAGGGGACGACAGATACGCAGTATTTT

j_gene: TRBJ2-7
v_gene: TRBV5-4
d_gene: -
abundance: -
CDR3aa: CASFNWGHSAYEQYF
CDR3nt: TGTGCCAGCTTTAATTGGGGACACAGCGCCTACGAGCAGTACTTC

j_gene: TRBJ2-5
v_gene: TRBV6-6
d_gene: -
abundance: -
CDR3aa: CASSYSTGQETQYF
CDR3nt: TGTGCCAGCAGTTACTCTACGGGGCAAGAGACCCAGTACTTC

j_gene: TRBJ2-5
v_gene: TRBV5-1
d_gene: TRBD2
abundance: -
CDR3aa: CASSPGTSGGAGETQYF
CDR3nt: TGCGCCAGCAGCCCGGGGACTAGCGGGGGGGCCGGAGAGACCCAGTACTTC

j_gene: TRBJ2-7
v_gene: TRBV6-5
d_gene: TRBD1
abundance: -
CDR3aa: CASRRDRDRNYEQYF
CDR3nt: TGTGCCAGCAGAAGAGACCGGGACAGAAACTACGAGCAGTACTTC

j_gene: TRBJ1-6
v_gene: TRBV14
d_gene: TRBD1
abundance: -
CDR3aa: CASSPDRGNSPLHF
CDR3nt: TGTGCCAGCAGCCCGGACAGGGGAAATTCACCCCTCCACTTT

j_gene: TRBJ1-5
v_gene: TRBV7-2
d_gene: -
abundance: -
CDR3aa: CASSLYGGQPQHF
CDR3nt: TGTGCCAGCAGCTTATACGGGGGTCAGCCCCAGCATTTT